The text below deals with one T cell receptor beta chain. The data are from a study of control samples from healthy donors and cancer patients. Only in-frame clones appear in the TCRdb table, and some are missing; sequencing was by immunoSEQ multiplex PCR. The repertoire includes tens of thousands of clones, approximately 86% of them detected once, and more than 13% sits in the top ten. The germline CDR1 and CDR2 sequences are GTSNPN and SVGIG (reference sequence). This CDR3 has 12 amino acids. Trimming stripped 3 bases from V and 7 bases from J, with 9 bases between. This receptor was obtained from a man aged 55-75 years with head and neck cancer. Sequenced input: PBMCs. The V call is TRBV30, the J call TRBJ1-4, with D unclear. The chain's CDR3 is CAWRVLGEKLFF. In nucleotides, the CDR3 is TGTGCCTGGAGGGTACTCGGTGAAAAACTGTTTTTT.